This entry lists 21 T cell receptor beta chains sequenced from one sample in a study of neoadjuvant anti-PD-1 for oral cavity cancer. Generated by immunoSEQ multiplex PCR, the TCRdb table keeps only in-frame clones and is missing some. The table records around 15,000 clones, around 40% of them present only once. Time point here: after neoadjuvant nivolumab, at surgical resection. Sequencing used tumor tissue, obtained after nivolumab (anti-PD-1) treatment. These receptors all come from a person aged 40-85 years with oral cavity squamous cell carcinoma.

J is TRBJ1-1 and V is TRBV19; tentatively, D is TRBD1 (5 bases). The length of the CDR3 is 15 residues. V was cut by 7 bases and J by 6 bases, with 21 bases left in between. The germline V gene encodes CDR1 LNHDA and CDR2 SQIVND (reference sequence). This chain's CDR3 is CASTQGWGRGSEAFF. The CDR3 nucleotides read TGTGCCAGTACCCAGGGTTGGGGCCGAGGCTCTGAAGCTTTCTTT.

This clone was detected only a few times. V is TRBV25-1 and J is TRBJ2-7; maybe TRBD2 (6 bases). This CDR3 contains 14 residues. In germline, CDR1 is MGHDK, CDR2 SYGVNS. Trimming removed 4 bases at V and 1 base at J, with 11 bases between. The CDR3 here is CASSGLAGSYEQYF. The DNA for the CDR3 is TGTGCCAGCAGTGGGTTGGCGGGGTCCTACGAGCAGTACTTC.

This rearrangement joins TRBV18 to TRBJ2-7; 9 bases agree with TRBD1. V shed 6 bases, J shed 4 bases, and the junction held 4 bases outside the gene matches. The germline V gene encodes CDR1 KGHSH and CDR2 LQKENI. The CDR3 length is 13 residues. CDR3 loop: CASSRDREYEQYF. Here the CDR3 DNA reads TGTGCCAGCTCGCGGGACAGGGAATACGAGCAGTACTTC.

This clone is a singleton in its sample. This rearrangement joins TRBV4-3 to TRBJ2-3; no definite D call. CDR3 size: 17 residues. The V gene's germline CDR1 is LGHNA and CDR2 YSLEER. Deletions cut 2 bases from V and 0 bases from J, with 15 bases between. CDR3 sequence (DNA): TGCGCCAGCAGCCAAACCGGGTCACGCTCAAGCACAGATACGCAGTATTTT. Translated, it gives CASSQTGSRSSTDTQYF.

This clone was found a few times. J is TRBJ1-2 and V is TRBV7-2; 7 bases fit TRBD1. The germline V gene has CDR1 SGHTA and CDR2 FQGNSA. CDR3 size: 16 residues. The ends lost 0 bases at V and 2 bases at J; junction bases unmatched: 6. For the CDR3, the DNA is TGTGCCAGCAGCTTAGCGGGCGCAGGGGGGAACTATGGCTACACCTTC. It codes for CASSLAGAGGNYGYTF. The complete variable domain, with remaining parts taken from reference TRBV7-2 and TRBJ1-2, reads GAGVSQSPSNKVTEKGKDVELRCDPISGHTALYWYRQSLGQGLEFLIYFQGNSAPDKSGLPSDRFSAERTGGSVSTLTIQRTQQEDSAVYLCASSLAGAGGNYGYTFGSGTRLTVV.

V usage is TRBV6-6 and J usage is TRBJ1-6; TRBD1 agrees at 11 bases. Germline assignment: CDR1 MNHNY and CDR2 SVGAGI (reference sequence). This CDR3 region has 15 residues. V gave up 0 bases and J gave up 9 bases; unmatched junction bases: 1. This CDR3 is CASSYSGTGGSPLHF. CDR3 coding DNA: TGTGCCAGCAGTTACTCCGGGACAGGGGGTTCACCCCTCCACTTT.

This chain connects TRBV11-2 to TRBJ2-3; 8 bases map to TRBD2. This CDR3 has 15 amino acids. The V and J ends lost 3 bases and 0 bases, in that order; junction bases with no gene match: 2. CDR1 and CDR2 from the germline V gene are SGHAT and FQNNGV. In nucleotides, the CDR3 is TGTGCCAGCAGCTTTAGCGGGGCAAGCACAGATACGCAGTATTTT. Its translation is CASSFSGASTDTQYF. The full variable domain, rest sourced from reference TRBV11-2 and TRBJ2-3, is EAGVAQSPRYKIIEKRQSVAFWCNPISGHATLYWYQQILGQGPKLLIQFQNNGVVDDSQLPKDRFSAERLKGVDSTLKIQPAKLEDSAVYLCASSFSGASTDTQYFGPGTRLTVL.

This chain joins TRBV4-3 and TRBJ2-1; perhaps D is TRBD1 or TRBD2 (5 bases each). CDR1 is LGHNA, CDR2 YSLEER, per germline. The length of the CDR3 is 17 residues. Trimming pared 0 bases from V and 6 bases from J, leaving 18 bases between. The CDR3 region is CASSQDGGANRLNEQFF. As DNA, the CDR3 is TGCGCCAGCAGCCAAGATGGGGGAGCGAACCGACTCAATGAGCAGTTCTTC.

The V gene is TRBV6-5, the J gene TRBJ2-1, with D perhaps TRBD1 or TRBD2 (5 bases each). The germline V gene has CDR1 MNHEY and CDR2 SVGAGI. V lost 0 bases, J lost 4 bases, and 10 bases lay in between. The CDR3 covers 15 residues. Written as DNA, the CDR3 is TGTGCCAGCAGTTACTCTTTTGGGGGTTACAATGAGCAGTTCTTC. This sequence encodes CASSYSFGGYNEQFF.

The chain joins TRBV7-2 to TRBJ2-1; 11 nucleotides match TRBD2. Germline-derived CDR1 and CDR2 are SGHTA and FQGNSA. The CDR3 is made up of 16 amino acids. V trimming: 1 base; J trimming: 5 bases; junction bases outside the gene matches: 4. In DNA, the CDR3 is TGTGCCAGCAGCTTAGTTCTAGCGGGGGGCAACAATGAGCAGTTCTTC. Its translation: CASSLVLAGGNNEQFF.

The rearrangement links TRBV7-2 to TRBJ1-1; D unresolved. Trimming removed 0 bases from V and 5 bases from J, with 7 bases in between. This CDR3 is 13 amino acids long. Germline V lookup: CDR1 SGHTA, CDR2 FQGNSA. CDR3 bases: TGTGCCAGCAGCTTAGCTCGGCTGACTGAAGCTTTCTTT. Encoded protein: CASSLARLTEAFF.

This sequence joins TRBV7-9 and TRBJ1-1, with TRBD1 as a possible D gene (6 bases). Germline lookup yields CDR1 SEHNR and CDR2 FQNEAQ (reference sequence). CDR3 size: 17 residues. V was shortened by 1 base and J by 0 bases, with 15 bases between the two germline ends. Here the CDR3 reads CASSLVRGVVMNTEAFF. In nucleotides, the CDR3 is TGTGCCAGCAGCTTAGTTAGGGGGGTCGTCATGAACACTGAAGCTTTCTTT.

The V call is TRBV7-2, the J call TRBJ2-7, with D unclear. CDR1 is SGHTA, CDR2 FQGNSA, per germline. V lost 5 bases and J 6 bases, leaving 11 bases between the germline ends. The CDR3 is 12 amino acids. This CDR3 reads CASSLDVGEQYF. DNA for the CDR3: TGTGCCAGCAGCCTCGATGTGGGCGAGCAGTACTTC.

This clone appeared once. For the CDR3, the DNA is TGTGCCAGCAGGGAACCTACCTCATGGGAGCAGTTCTTC. It encodes CASREPTSWEQFF. J is TRBJ2-1 and V is TRBV7-9; no firm D call. The V and J ends lost 6 bases and 10 bases respectively, with 16 bases between them. The CDR3 sequence is 13 residues long. CDR1 is SEHNR, CDR2 FQNEAQ, per germline (reference sequence).

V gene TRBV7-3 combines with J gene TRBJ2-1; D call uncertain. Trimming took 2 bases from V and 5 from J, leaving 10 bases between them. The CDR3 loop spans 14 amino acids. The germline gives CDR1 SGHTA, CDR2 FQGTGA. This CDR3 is CASSLSPGHNEQFF. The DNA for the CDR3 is TGTGCCAGCAGCTTATCGCCGGGCCACAATGAGCAGTTCTTC.

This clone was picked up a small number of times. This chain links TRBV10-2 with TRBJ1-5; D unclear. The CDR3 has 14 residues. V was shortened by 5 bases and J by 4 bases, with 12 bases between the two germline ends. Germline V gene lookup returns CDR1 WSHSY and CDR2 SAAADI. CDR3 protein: CASSSGVPNQPQHF. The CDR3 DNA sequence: TGCGCCAGCAGTTCCGGGGTTCCGAATCAGCCCCAGCATTTT.

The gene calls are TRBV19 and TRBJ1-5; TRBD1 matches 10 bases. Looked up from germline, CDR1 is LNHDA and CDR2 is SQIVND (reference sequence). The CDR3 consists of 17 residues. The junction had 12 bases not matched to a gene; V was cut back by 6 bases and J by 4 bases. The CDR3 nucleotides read TGTGCCAGTAGCATATTTTGGCCGGGACAGGGGAATCAGCCCCAGCATTTT. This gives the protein CASSIFWPGQGNQPQHF.

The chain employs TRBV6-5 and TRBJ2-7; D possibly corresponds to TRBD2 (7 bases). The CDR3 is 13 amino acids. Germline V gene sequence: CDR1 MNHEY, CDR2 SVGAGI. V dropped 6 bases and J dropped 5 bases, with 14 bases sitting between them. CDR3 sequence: CASRGGGENEQYF. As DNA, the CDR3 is TGTGCCAGCAGAGGGGGGGGCGAGAACGAGCAGTACTTC.

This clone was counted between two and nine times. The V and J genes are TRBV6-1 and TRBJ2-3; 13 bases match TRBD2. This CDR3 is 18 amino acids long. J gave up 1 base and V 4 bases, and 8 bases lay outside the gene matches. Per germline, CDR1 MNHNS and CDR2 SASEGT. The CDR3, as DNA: TGTGCCAGCAGTGTGGGGTTAGGACTAGCGGGGGGCACAGATACGCAGTATTTT. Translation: CASSVGLGLAGGTDTQYF.

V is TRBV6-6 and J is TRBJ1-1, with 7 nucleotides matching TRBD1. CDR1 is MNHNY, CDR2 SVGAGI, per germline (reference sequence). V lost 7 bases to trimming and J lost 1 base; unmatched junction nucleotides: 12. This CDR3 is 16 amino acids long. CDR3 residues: CASISRQGKGNTEAFF. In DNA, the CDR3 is TGTGCCAGCATTTCAAGACAGGGAAAGGGGAACACTGAAGCTTTCTTT.

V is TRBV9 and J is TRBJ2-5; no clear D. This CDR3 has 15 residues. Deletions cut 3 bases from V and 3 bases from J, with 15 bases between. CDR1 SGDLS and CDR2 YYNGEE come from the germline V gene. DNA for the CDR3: TGTGCCAGCAGCGCTGAGTTGAATTCCGAAGAGACCCAGTACTTC. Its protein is CASSAELNSEETQYF.